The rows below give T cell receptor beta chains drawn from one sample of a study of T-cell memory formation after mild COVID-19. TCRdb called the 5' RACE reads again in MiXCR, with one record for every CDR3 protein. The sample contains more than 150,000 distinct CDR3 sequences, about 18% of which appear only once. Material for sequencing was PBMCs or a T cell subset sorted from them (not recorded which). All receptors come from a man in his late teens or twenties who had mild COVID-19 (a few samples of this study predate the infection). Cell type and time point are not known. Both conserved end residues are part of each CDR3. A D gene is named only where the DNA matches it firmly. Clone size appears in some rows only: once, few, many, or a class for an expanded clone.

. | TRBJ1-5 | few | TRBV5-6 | TGTGCCAGCAGCTTGGCCCCTAGTCAGCCCCAGCATTTT | CASSLAPSQPQHF
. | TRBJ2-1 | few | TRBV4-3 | TGCGCCAGCAGCCAAGATATATGGGCGGCCTACAATGAGCAGTTCTTC | CASSQDIWAAYNEQFF
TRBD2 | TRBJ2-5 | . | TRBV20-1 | TGCAGTGCTAGCTCGGGGGGTCCAAAAGAGACCCAGTACTTC | CSASSGGPKETQYF
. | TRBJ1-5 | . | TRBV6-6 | TGTGCCAGCAGTTACCGGGGACAAGCAGGGCAGCCCCAGCATTTT | CASSYRGQAGQPQHF
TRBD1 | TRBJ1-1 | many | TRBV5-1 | TGCGCCAGCAGCTCCGGACAGGGTCGGACTGAAGCTTTCTTT | CASSSGQGRTEAFF
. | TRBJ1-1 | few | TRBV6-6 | TGTGCCAGCAGTTACCGGGCAGCAATGAACACTGAAGCTTTCTTT | CASSYRAAMNTEAFF
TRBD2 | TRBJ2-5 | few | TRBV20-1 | TGCAGTGCTAGGGACCCTAGCGGGGGGGCGGGTGAGACCCAGTACTTC | CSARDPSGGAGETQYF
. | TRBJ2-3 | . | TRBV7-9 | TGTGCCAGCAGCCGAGGAGAGCCAGATACGCAGTATTTT | CASSRGEPDTQYF
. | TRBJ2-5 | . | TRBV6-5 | TGTGCCAGCAGTTACAGTGGGGGGCGACAAGAGACCCAGTACTTC | CASSYSGGRQETQYF
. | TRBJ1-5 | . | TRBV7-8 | TGTGCCAGCAGCTTAGGCCAGGGTTTGGGTCAGCCCCAGCATTTT | CASSLGQGLGQPQHF
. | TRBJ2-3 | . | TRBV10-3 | TGTGCCATCAGTGAGCGGCAGGGGGGGACAGATACGCAGTATTTT | CAISERQGGTDTQYF
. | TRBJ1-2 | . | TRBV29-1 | TGCAGCGTTCGCGGGGACACCTATGGCTACACCTTC | CSVRGDTYGYTF
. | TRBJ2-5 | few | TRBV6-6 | TGTGCCAGCAGTTACTGGGGGACCCAGTACTTC | CASSYWGTQYF
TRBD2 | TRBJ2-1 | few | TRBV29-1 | TGCAGCGTTGTTTGGCCTAGCGGTTACAATGAGCAGTTCTTC | CSVVWPSGYNEQFF
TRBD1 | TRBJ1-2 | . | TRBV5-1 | TGCGCCAGCAGCTTGGACAGGGGGGCCTATGGCTACACCTTC | CASSLDRGAYGYTF
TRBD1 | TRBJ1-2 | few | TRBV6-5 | TGTGCCAGCACCCGACAGGGGGCCGGCTACACCTTC | CASTRQGAGYTF
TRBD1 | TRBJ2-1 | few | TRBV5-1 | TGCGCCAGCAGCCCCACCGGGACAGGGAGGAATGAGCAGTTCTTC | CASSPTGTGRNEQFF
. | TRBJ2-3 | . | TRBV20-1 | TGCAGTGCTAGGACGCCGACTAGCACAGATACGCAGTATTTT | CSARTPTSTDTQYF
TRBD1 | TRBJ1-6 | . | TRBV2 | TGTGCCAGCCTCACGTTTGGGACAGGGGGGTGGAATTCACCCCTCCACTTT | CASLTFGTGGWNSPLHF
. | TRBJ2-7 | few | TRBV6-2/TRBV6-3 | TGTGCCAGCAGTTTCCTCCCAGGGTTGAGCTACGAGCAGTACTTC | CASSFLPGLSYEQYF
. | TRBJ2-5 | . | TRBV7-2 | TGTGCCAGCAGCTTAGAGGTAGCAGAGACCCAGTACTTC | CASSLEVAETQYF
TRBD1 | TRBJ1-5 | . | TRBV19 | TGTGCCAGTACCTGGGACAGGGTCGATAATCAGCCCCAGCATTTT | CASTWDRVDNQPQHF
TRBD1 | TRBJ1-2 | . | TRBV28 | TGTGCCACCACGACAGGGAACTATGGCTACACCTTC | CATTTGNYGYTF